A single sample is the source of the 14 T cell receptor beta chains below, sequenced in a study of regulatory T cells in long-lasting Graves disease. Time point here: newly diagnosed GD, antithyroid drugs for less than 3 months. Isolated PBMC RNA provided the starting material for the TCR library. TCR beta libraries were built with iRepertoire HTBI primers and Arm-PCR of CDR3 regions. From the multiplex PCR reads, TCRdb called clonotypes with MiXCR, one entry per CDR3 protein. The sample lists a few hundred thousand distinct CDR3 sequences, approximately 10% occurring once. These same data were also listed under a study on T cells in Graves' hyperthyroidism and ophthalmopathy.

The specimen comprised peripheral blood mononuclear cells (PBMCs), sampled at new diagnosis, from a patient treated with antithyroid drugs. These receptors came from a woman aged 18-30 years with Graves disease.

Many counts were recorded for this clonotype. The chain carries TRBV28 and TRBJ2-7; 8 nucleotides line up with TRBD1. This CDR3 is 14 amino acids long. Germline V CDR1 and CDR2: MDHEN, SYDVKM. The trim removed 6 bases at V and 4 bases at J, leaving 8 bases unmatched. In nucleotides, the CDR3 is TGTGCCAGCAGATCTAGGGACAGGCCTTACGAGCAGTACTTC. Protein product: CASRSRDRPYEQYF.

In its sample, this clonotype was seen many times. This chain joins TRBV12-3 or TRBV12-4 and TRBJ2-7, with D perhaps TRBD1 (6 bases). V was trimmed by 6 bases and J by 7 bases, leaving 16 bases between them. This CDR3 has 13 amino acids. Here the CDR3 DNA reads TGTGCCAGCAGGTCGACAGGACTCTGGGAGCAGTACTTC. Residues: CASRSTGLWEQYF.

Many counts were recorded for this clonotype. The junction shows a germline mismatch at one end, possibly a read error. The V gene is TRBV6-2 or TRBV6-3, the J gene TRBJ1-5; possible D gene TRBD1, 6 bases. In germline, CDR1 is MNHEY, CDR2 SVGEGT. The CDR3 runs to 18 residues. This CDR3 is CASSFPENRAPSDQPQHF. CDR3 nucleotides: TGTGCCAGCAGTTTCCCCGAAAACAGGGCCCCTAGCGATCAGCCCCAGCATTTT.

About this clonotype: A much larger clone differs by one base, so this may be a read error. The chain is built from TRBV7-8 and TRBJ2-3, with D perhaps matching TRBD2 (5 bases). V was shortened by 5 bases and J by 3 bases, with 33 bases between the two germline ends. The CDR3 sequence is 21 residues long. CDR1 and CDR2 (germline): SGHVS, FQNEAQ. As DNA, the CDR3 is TGTGCCAGCAGCCCCCTAGCCCCTCCCCCAGGAAGTAGCGAAAGTACAGATACGCAGTATTTT. Its protein is CASSPLAPPPGSSESTDTQYF.

There are a few counts of this clonotype. The gene calls are TRBV20-1 and TRBJ1-3; 8 bases map to TRBD1. Germline V gene sequence: CDR1 DFQATT, CDR2 SNEGSKA (reference sequence). V lost 1 base and J lost 3; bases outside the gene matches: 2. The CDR3 contains 14 residues. The CDR3: CSARGTGRGNTIYF. The DNA for the CDR3 is TGCAGTGCTAGAGGGACAGGGCGTGGAAACACCATATATTTT.

V gene TRBV7-2 combines with J gene TRBJ2-1; TRBD2 aligns across 7 bases. Per germline, CDR1 SGHTA and CDR2 FQGNSA. With 4 bases clipped from V and 0 bases from J, the junction kept 6 bases outside the gene matches. The CDR3 length is 16 residues. The DNA of the CDR3 is TGTGCCAGCAGCTCGAGCGGGGCCAGCTCCTACAATGAGCAGTTCTTC. Protein: CASSSSGASSYNEQFF.

The chain is built from TRBV6-1 and TRBJ2-1, with 14 bases fitting TRBD2. V shed 5 bases and J 2 bases; nucleotides not matched to a gene: 8. The germline V gene encodes CDR1 MNHNS and CDR2 SASEGT. The length of the CDR3 is 18 residues. For the CDR3, the DNA is TGTGCCAGCAGTCCCGGGACTAGCGGGAGTGACACCTACAATGAGCAGTTCTTC. This codes for CASSPGTSGSDTYNEQFF.

This clonotype was seen only a few times. A read error likely explains this, since a far larger clone differs by one base. CDR3 protein: CASSIGREGSSNTEALF. DNA for the CDR3: TGTGCCAGCAGTATTGGACGGGAGGGCTCGTCGAACACTGAAGCTCTCTTT. The chain employs TRBV12-3 or TRBV12-4 and TRBJ2-3, with TRBD2 matching over 8 bases. This CDR3 region has 17 residues.

A few counts support this clonotype. The chain uses TRBV4-1 and TRBJ1-5; D not resolved. CDR1 and CDR2 (germline): MGHRA, YSYEKL. There are 14 residues in the CDR3. Trimming left V 5 bases short and J 7 bases short, with 15 bases between. CDR3 region: CASSSTRVVQPQHF. CDR3 in DNA: TGCGCCAGCAGCTCTACCCGGGTGGTCCAGCCCCAGCATTTT.

The chain has TRBV6-1 and TRBJ2-4, with D tentatively TRBD2 (6 bases). This CDR3 has 14 residues. V was shortened by 3 bases and J by 9 bases, with 15 bases between the two germline ends. Per the germline V gene, CDR1 is MNHNS and CDR2 is SASEGT. The CDR3 region is CASSELRGAGIQYF. CDR3 nucleotide sequence: TGTGCCAGCAGTGAGTTGAGGGGAGCGGGCATTCAGTACTTC.

This clonotype was detected many times. This chain uses TRBV20-1 with TRBJ2-1, with D perhaps given as TRBD1 or TRBD2 (5 bases each). The germline CDR1 and CDR2 sequences are DFQATT and SNEGSKA (reference sequence). The CDR3 consists of 14 residues. CDR3 in amino acids: CSSRGVITYNEQFF. DNA for the CDR3: TGCAGCAGCCGAGGGGTCATTACCTACAATGAGCAGTTCTTC.

This clonotype was found many times. The chain couples TRBV11-2 to TRBJ2-1; D remains unclear. V lost 0 bases, J lost 5 bases, and 5 bases lay in between. The CDR3 runs 13 residues. Germline CDR1 reads SGHAT; CDR2 reads FQNNGV. The CDR3, as DNA: TGTGCCAGCAGCTTAGAAAGGAACAATGAGCAGTTCTTC. This translates into CASSLERNNEQFF.

V gene TRBV15 combines with J gene TRBJ2-1; unclear D gene. With 1 base removed from V and 4 bases from J, the gap between germline ends came to 11 bases. There are 15 residues in the CDR3. Germline V gene sequence: CDR1 LNHNV, CDR2 YYDKDF (reference sequence). CDR3: CATSRGSDAYNEQFF. The DNA for the CDR3 is TGTGCCACCAGCAGAGGGTCCGATGCTTACAATGAGCAGTTCTTC.

The table lists this clonotype with many counts. The CDR3 sequence: CATEGWIGYEQYV. CDR3 DNA: TGTGCCACGGAGGGATGGATAGGGTACGAGCAGTACGTC. The chain couples TRBV6-2 or TRBV6-3 to TRBJ2-7; D is perhaps TRBD2 (6 bases). Looked up from germline, CDR1 is MNHEY and CDR2 is SVGEGT. This CDR3 has 13 amino acids. Trimming took 10 bases from V and 4 from J, leaving 17 bases between them.